A few counts support the clone carrying this TCR beta chain. Its antigen remains unidentified. CDR1 SGHTA and CDR2 FQGNSA come from the germline V gene. V lost 2 bases, J lost 5 bases, and 12 bases lay in between. This CDR3 contains 15 residues. Clones were read by immunoSEQ multiplex PCR, and TCRdb kept only the in-frame ones, dropping some. The sample has 15,000 to 20,000 clones, about 69% seen once. The data stem from a study of tumor-infiltrating lymphocytes in localized non-small cell lung cancer. Study-wide background: Tumor tissue and non-adjacent uninvolved lung came from each patient.

Broader study findings: T-cell fraction did not differ between immunotypes IM1 and IM2. Not all patients were TCR sequenced, owing to tissue quantity. Technical variation could not be separated from intratumor heterogeneity here.

This chain connects TRBV7-2 to TRBJ2-2, with D tentatively TRBD1 or TRBD2 (7 bases each). The origin of this receptor is a human donor with non-small cell lung cancer. The sample comprised lung tumor tissue. CDR3 in amino acids: CASSLRQGGTGELFF. CDR3 sequence (DNA): TGTGCCAGCAGCTTACGGCAGGGGGGGACCGGGGAGCTGTTTTTT.